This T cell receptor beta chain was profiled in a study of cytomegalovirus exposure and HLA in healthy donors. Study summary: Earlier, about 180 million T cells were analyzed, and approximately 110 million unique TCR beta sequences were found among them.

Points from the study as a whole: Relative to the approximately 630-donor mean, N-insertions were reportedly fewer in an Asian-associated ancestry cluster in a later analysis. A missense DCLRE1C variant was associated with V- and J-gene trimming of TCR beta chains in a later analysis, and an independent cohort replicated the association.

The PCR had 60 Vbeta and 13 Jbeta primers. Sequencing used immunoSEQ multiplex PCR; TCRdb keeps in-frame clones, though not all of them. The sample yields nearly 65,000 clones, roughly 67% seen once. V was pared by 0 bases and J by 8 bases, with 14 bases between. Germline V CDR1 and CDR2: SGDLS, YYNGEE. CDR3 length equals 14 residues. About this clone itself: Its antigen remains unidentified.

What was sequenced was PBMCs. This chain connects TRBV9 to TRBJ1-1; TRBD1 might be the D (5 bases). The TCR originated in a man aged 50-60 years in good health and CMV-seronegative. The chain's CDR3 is CASSVDGRAIEAFF. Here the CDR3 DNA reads TGTGCCAGCAGCGTAGATGGCAGGGCAATAGAAGCTTTCTTT.